This T cell receptor (beta chain) was recovered during a study of blood T cell repertoires in COVID-19. This CDR3 contains 15 residues. Germline assignment: CDR1 MNHEY and CDR2 SVGAGI. Trimming removed 2 bases from V and 0 bases from J, with 5 bases in between. This table comes from immunoSEQ multiplex PCR, and its TCRdb copy is limited to in-frame clones, with some not included. The data show more than 75,000 clones, approximately 89% seen once. The genes are TRBV6-5 and TRBJ1-6; no firm D call. This TCR was recovered from a man between 50 and 59 years old with acute or convalescent COVID-19. Sample: peripheral blood. The CDR3 spells CASSYESSYNSPLHF. DNA of the CDR3: TGTGCCAGCAGTTACGAGTCCTCCTATAATTCACCCCTCCACTTT.